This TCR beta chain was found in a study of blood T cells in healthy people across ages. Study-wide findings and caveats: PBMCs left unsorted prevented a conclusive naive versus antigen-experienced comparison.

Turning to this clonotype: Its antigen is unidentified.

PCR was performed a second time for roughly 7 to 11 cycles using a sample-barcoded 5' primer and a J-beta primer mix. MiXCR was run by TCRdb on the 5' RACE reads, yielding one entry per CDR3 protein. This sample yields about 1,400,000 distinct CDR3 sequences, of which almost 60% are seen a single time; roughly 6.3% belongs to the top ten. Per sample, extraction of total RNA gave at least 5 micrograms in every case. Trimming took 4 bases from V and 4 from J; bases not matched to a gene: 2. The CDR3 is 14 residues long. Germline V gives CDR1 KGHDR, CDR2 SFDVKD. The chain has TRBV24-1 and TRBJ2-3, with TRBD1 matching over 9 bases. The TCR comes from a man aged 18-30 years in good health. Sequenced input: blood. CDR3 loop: CATSERTGADTQYF. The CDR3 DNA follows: TGTGCCACCAGTGAACGGACAGGGGCAGATACGCAGTATTTT.